A selection of T cell receptor beta chains follows, all from one sample in a study of blood T cell repertoires in COVID-19. The data were produced by immunoSEQ multiplex PCR, yet TCRdb's version contains in-frame clones alone and is incomplete. Here the sample spans 50,000 to 65,000 clones, around 81% being singletons. Sequencing was done on a sample of peripheral blood. The receptors come from a man aged 65 to 85 with acute or convalescent COVID-19. Each CDR3 is given with its conserved first and last residue. The order of the fields is D gene, CDR3 length, V gene, clone size, J gene, CDR3 protein, CDR3 DNA. A D gene is named only where the DNA matches it firmly. The size field is filled for only some rows; it gives once, few, many or a size class.

TRBD1	18	TRBV7-9	.	TRBJ2-5	CASSLWTGGFGTQETQYF	TGTGCCAGCAGCCTGTGGACAGGGGGCTTTGGGACCCAAGAGACCCAGTACTTC
.	14	TRBV28	.	TRBJ2-4	CASRGGGDKNIQYF	TGTGCCAGCAGGGGCGGAGGGGACAAAAACATTCAGTACTTC
TRBD1	16	TRBV3-1/TRBV3-2	.	TRBJ1-2	CASSQLTRQGSGGYTF	TGTGCCAGCAGCCAACTTACCCGACAGGGCTCTGGTGGCTACACCTTC
.	15	TRBV5-6	.	TRBJ2-5	CASSLVVADGETQYF	TGTGCCAGCAGCTTGGTGGTAGCGGACGGAGAGACCCAGTACTTC
.	19	TRBV28	.	TRBJ2-6	CASSTGYFGRRTGANVLTF	TGTGCCAGCAGTACAGGGTACTTCGGCAGGAGGACTGGGGCCAACGTCCTGACTTTC
TRBD1	15	TRBV6-5	.	TRBJ1-2	CASSYSGTENYGYTF	TGTGCCAGCAGTTACTCGGGGACAGAAAACTATGGCTACACCTTC
TRBD2	15	TRBV3-1/TRBV3-2	.	TRBJ2-7	CASSPNRAGGYEQYF	TGTGCCAGCAGCCCCAACCGAGCGGGGGGCTACGAGCAGTACTTC
TRBD2	13	TRBV7-9	.	TRBJ2-5	CASSYSGGETQYF	TGTGCCAGCAGTTATAGCGGGGGGGAGACCCAGTACTTC
.	17	TRBV18	.	TRBJ1-1	CASSPLLTDKSVTEAFF	TGTGCCAGCTCACCATTGTTGACGGACAAGAGTGTCACTGAAGCTTTCTTT
TRBD2	15	TRBV5-6	once	TRBJ2-2	CASSFGGGGTGELFF	TGTGCCAGCAGCTTCGGCGGGGGAGGCACCGGGGAGCTGTTTTTT
.	14	TRBV7-9	medium-sized	TRBJ1-2	CASSLVTGNYGYTF	TGTGCCAGCAGCTTAGTCACGGGGAACTATGGCTACACCTTC
.	14	TRBV11-2	.	TRBJ2-1	CATRESRTFGEQFF	TGTGCCACCCGCGAGAGCAGGACTTTCGGTGAGCAGTTCTTC
.	15	TRBV2	.	TRBJ2-6	CASTPWSSGANVLTF	TGTGCCAGCACCCCGTGGAGCTCTGGGGCCAACGTCCTGACTTTC
.	13	TRBV6-6	.	TRBJ2-1	CASSPARQGGPFF	TGTGCCAGCAGTCCCGCGAGACAGGGAGGTCCGTTCTTC
.	18	TRBV4-2	.	TRBJ2-2	CASSQDRLGGSNTGELFF	TGTGCCAGCAGCCAAGATCGGCTGGGGGGATCGAACACCGGGGAGCTGTTTTTT
.	13	TRBV7-9	.	TRBJ1-4	CASGRGSSEKLFF	TGTGCCAGCGGAAGGGGCTCTAGTGAAAAACTGTTTTTT
.	16	TRBV27	.	TRBJ2-3	CASSDMEVTSTDTQYF	TGTGCCAGCAGCGACATGGAAGTTACTAGCACAGATACGCAGTATTTT
.	15	TRBV5-1	.	TRBJ2-2	CASSLGPGNTGELFF	TGCGCCAGCAGCTTGGGACCAGGGAACACCGGGGAGCTGTTTTTT
TRBD1	15	TRBV2	few	TRBJ2-7	CASSEFRDRSYEQYF	TGTGCCAGCAGTGAATTCCGGGACAGATCCTACGAGCAGTACTTC
.	12	TRBV12-3/TRBV12-4	.	TRBJ2-2	CASRWEPGELFF	TGTGCCAGCAGGTGGGAGCCCGGGGAGCTGTTTTTT
.	16	TRBV10-2	once	TRBJ2-7	CASITTGGTALGEQYF	TGCGCCAGCATTACCACTGGGGGGACCGCGTTAGGCGAGCAGTACTTC
TRBD1	13	TRBV10-3	few	TRBJ2-1	CAIAGTGGIEQFF	TGTGCCATTGCCGGGACAGGGGGCATTGAGCAGTTCTTC
TRBD1	15	TRBV5-1	.	TRBJ1-5	CASSPGQGGNQPQHF	TGCGCCAGCAGCCCGGGACAGGGCGGCAATCAGCCCCAGCATTTT
.	13	TRBV5-4	once	TRBJ1-5	CASSVRGNQPQHF	TGTGCCAGCAGCGTTAGAGGGAATCAGCCCCAGCATTTT
TRBD2	15	TRBV3-1/TRBV3-2	.	TRBJ2-5	CASSQTSGGAKTQYF	TGTGCCAGCAGCCAAACTAGCGGGGGGGCGAAGACCCAGTACTTC
.	12	TRBV6-6	.	TRBJ1-2	CASSPDSYGYTF	TGTGCCAGCAGTCCCGACAGCTATGGCTACACCTTC
TRBD1	13	TRBV5-1	.	TRBJ1-2	CASSLGDREGYTF	TGCGCCAGCAGCTTGGGGGACAGGGAAGGCTACACCTTC
.	16	TRBV10-3	few	TRBJ2-6	CAISTTPGNGANVLTF	TGTGCCATCAGTACAACCCCAGGGAACGGGGCCAACGTCCTGACTTTC
.	16	TRBV10-3	.	TRBJ2-3	CAISRPPGGNIDTQYF	TGTGCCATCAGCCGCCCCCCAGGGGGGAACATAGATACGCAGTATTTT
.	13	TRBV5-8	.	TRBJ2-3	CASSYQGGDTQYF	TGTGCCAGCAGCTATCAGGGGGGCGATACGCAGTATTTT
.	17	TRBV19	once	TRBJ1-6	CASSIGQSSSYNSPLHF	TGTGCCAGTAGTATCGGACAATCGAGCTCCTATAATTCACCCCTCCACTTT
.	14	TRBV15	.	TRBJ1-6	CATSRPQSGSPLHF	TGTGCCACCAGCAGGCCCCAGTCAGGTTCACCCCTCCACTTT
TRBD1	16	TRBV4-1	.	TRBJ1-3	CASSRNSGTEGNTIYF	TGCGCCAGCAGCCGAAATTCCGGGACAGAAGGAAACACCATATATTTT
TRBD1	19	TRBV6-1	once	TRBJ1-6	CASSGSRDRAGTYNSPLHF	TGTGCCAGCAGTGGGTCCCGGGACAGGGCGGGGACCTATAATTCACCCCTCCACTTT
.	15	TRBV7-2	.	TRBJ1-5	CASSLEPRGNQPQHF	TGTGCCAGCAGCTTAGAACCCAGGGGTAATCAGCCCCAGCATTTT
.	14	TRBV7-9	.	TRBJ2-5	CASSLGQTQETQYF	TGTGCCAGCAGCTTAGGACAGACCCAAGAGACCCAGTACTTC
TRBD1	16	TRBV6-1	.	TRBJ1-1	CASSEPGQGAGTEAFF	TGTGCCAGCAGTGAACCAGGACAGGGGGCCGGCACTGAAGCTTTCTTT
TRBD2	20	TRBV27	.	TRBJ2-3	CASSFPRTSGGTASTDTQYF	TGTGCCAGCAGTTTCCCCAGGACTAGCGGGGGGACCGCCAGCACAGATACGCAGTATTTT
TRBD2	16	TRBV5-1	.	TRBJ2-1	CASSLPGLAAGNEQFF	TGCGCCAGCAGCTTACCCGGACTAGCTGCGGGGAATGAGCAGTTCTTC
TRBD2	17	TRBV28	.	TRBJ2-7	CASSPTISGTILWGQYF	TGTGCCAGCAGTCCTACCATTTCCGGGACTATCCTTTGGGGGCAGTACTTC
TRBD1	15	TRBV7-9	.	TRBJ1-2	CASSLRLSGGHGYTF	TGTGCCAGCAGCCTACGACTTTCAGGGGGGCATGGCTACACCTTC
TRBD1	14	TRBV19	.	TRBJ1-2	CASIPGQGNYGYTF	TGTGCCAGTATCCCGGGACAGGGAAACTATGGCTACACCTTC
.	14	TRBV27	.	TRBJ2-1	CASSVRQRAGEQFF	TGTGCCAGCAGTGTAAGACAGCGGGCCGGTGAGCAGTTCTTC
.	15	TRBV5-1	.	TRBJ2-2	CASSLVGTNTGELFF	TGCGCCAGCAGCTTGGTTGGCACGAACACCGGGGAGCTGTTTTTT
.	14	TRBV19	.	TRBJ2-3	CASSIGLSTDTQYF	TGTGCCAGTAGTATAGGACTTAGCACAGATACGCAGTATTTT
.	13	TRBV3-1/TRBV3-2	.	TRBJ1-3	CASSPQGGNTIYF	TGTGCCAGCAGCCCACAAGGCGGGAACACCATATATTTT
TRBD2	14	TRBV7-2	.	TRBJ2-7	CASSLDGGGAEQYF	TGTGCCAGCAGCTTAGACGGCGGGGGGGCTGAGCAGTACTTC
TRBD1	14	TRBV28	.	TRBJ1-1	CASSLPQGVREAFF	TGTGCCAGCAGCCTCCCCCAGGGGGTGCGTGAAGCTTTCTTT
.	14	TRBV19	.	TRBJ2-7	CASSPYSRSYEQYF	TGTGCCAGTAGCCCTTACTCTCGCTCCTACGAGCAGTACTTC
.	14	TRBV10-2	.	TRBJ2-3	CATGLTGFADTQYF	TGCGCCACTGGACTTACGGGTTTCGCAGATACGCAGTATTTT
.	14	TRBV7-9	.	TRBJ2-7	CASSSGVNSHEQYF	TGTGCCAGCAGCTCCGGGGTAAATTCCCACGAGCAGTACTTC
.	15	TRBV6-6	.	TRBJ1-1	CASRRTDSGGTEAFF	TGTGCCAGCCGCCGAACGGACAGTGGCGGGACTGAAGCTTTCTTT
.	16	TRBV6-5	.	TRBJ1-1	CASSYSGVGGGTEAFF	TGTGCCAGCAGTTACTCAGGGGTGGGAGGGGGCACTGAAGCTTTCTTT
.	15	TRBV2	.	TRBJ2-2	CASSFEGGVWGELFF	TGTGCCAGCAGCTTCGAAGGGGGAGTCTGGGGGGAGCTGTTTTTT
TRBD1	16	TRBV18	few	TRBJ1-1	CASSPGQGGVGTEAFF	TGTGCCAGCTCACCTGGACAGGGAGGGGTAGGCACTGAAGCTTTCTTT